What follows are 13 T cell receptor beta chains derived from one specimen sequenced in a study. A single record per CDR3 protein comes from TCRdb applying MiXCR to the RT-PCR reads. This repertoire shows about 680,000 distinct CDR3 sequences, approximately 14% found once; its top ten account for 3.6%. Sequencing was done on a sample of memory CD4+ T cells from blood. The receptors stem from a female donor in good health, serving as a healthy control.

This clonotype was counted only a few times. The chain recombines TRBV19 with TRBJ1-5, with a weak D call TRBD1 (6 bases). This CDR3 has 15 amino acids. The V end was cut by 5 bases, the J end by 6 bases, with 17 bases between. CDR1 and CDR2 (germline): LNHDA, SQIVND (reference sequence). The CDR3 sequence: CASSPAGGGGQPQHF. For the CDR3, the DNA is TGTGCCAGTAGTCCAGCGGGGGGCGGGGGTCAGCCCCAGCATTTT.

This clonotype occurred a few times. CDR3 region: CASNRQSSYNEQFF. The CDR3 DNA reads TGTGCCAGCAACCGACAGAGCTCCTACAATGAGCAGTTCTTC. V usage is TRBV28 and J usage is TRBJ2-1; a possible D gene is TRBD1 (5 bases). V was cut by 7 bases and J by 0 bases, with 10 bases left in between. This CDR3 spans 14 amino acids. Germline V gene sequence: CDR1 MDHEN, CDR2 SYDVKM.

This clonotype was counted a few times. The V call is TRBV9, the J call TRBJ2-3; D ambiguous. The CDR3 extends over 14 amino acids. The V gene's germline CDR1 is SGDLS and CDR2 YYNGEE. Trimming stripped 1 base from V and 8 bases from J, with 14 bases between. The DNA of the CDR3 is TGTGCCAGCAGCGTATTCGGGCTGACGGTTACGCAGTATTTT. This encodes CASSVFGLTVTQYF.

V is TRBV12-3 or TRBV12-4 and J is TRBJ2-1; D perhaps matches TRBD1 (6 bases). V dropped 7 bases and J dropped 10 bases, with 17 bases sitting between them. The length of the CDR3 is 13 residues. The DNA for the CDR3 is TGTGCCAGCACCCGGACAGAACGTAGGGAGCAGTTCTTC. Its protein product is CASTRTERREQFF.

This clonotype was observed at least ten times. The chain combines TRBV7-3 with TRBJ2-2, with 8 bases that match TRBD1. The V segment lost 5 bases and the J segment 4 bases; nucleotides outside the gene matches: 9. The CDR3 covers 16 residues. Germline V gene lookup returns CDR1 SGHTA and CDR2 FQGTGA. The CDR3, as DNA: TGTGCCAGCAGCCCCCGCGCAGGGGGCACCACCGGGGAGCTGTTTTTT. Protein: CASSPRAGGTTGELFF.

As regards this clonotype: A much larger clone differs from this one at a single base, so this may be a read error. The V call is TRBV10-3, the J call TRBJ2-5; possible D gene TRBD2, 7 bases. The germline V and J ends were trimmed by 2 bases and 5 bases, with 9 bases remaining between them. CDR1 is ENHRY and CDR2 is SYGVKD in the germline V gene. This CDR3 spans 13 amino acids. The CDR3 bases are TGTGCCATCAGTGAGAGGGGGGGGGAGACCCAGTACTTC. It specifies CAISERGGETQYF.

This clonotype was detected a few times. The rearrangement uses TRBV27 and TRBJ2-7, with TRBD1 as a possible D gene (5 bases). This CDR3 has 18 residues. CDR1 and CDR2 (germline): MNHEY, SMNVEV (reference sequence). V was cut by 4 bases and J by 6 bases, with 28 bases left in between. The CDR3 sequence: CASSSRNPVGQGSGEQYF. The CDR3 DNA is TGTGCCAGCAGTTCCCGGAACCCGGTGGGGCAGGGTTCCGGCGAGCAGTACTTC.

This clonotype was counted ten times or more. This sequence joins TRBV24-1 and TRBJ2-7; D is undetermined. The CDR3 is made up of 18 amino acids. The V gene lost 12 bases and the J gene lost 3 bases, with 32 bases spanning the gap. Germline V gene lookup returns CDR1 KGHDR and CDR2 SFDVKD. The CDR3 coding sequence is TGTGCCCCCCCTAGACCCTCCTACGAGCATAACCAGGACTACGAGCAGTACTTC. Encoded protein: CAPPRPSYEHNQDYEQYF.

This clonotype was observed a few times. V gene TRBV12-3 or TRBV12-4 combines with J gene TRBJ1-2; 8 bases agree with TRBD1. Germline trimming cut 0 bases from V and 4 bases from J; bases unmatched to any gene: 13. This CDR3 contains 18 residues. The CDR3 bases are TGTGCCAGCAGTTTAGCCGTAGGAGGACAGGGAACGGCCTATGGCTACACCTTC. Residues: CASSLAVGGQGTAYGYTF.

This clonotype appeared a few times. The chain is built from TRBV6-2 or TRBV6-3 and TRBJ2-3; the D is unclear. The V gene's germline CDR1 is MNHEY and CDR2 SVGEGT. V lost 0 bases and J 4 bases, leaving 17 bases between the germline ends. This CDR3 has 17 amino acids. The CDR3 DNA follows: TGTGCCAGCAGTTACTCGATACGGGCCCCCGTCCCAGATACGCAGTATTTT. Translating gives CASSYSIRAPVPDTQYF.

The chain carries TRBV11-2 and TRBJ1-2, with 9 positions matching TRBD1. Germline V lookup: CDR1 SGHAT, CDR2 FQNNGV. Unmatched junction bases numbered 3, after V lost 1 base and J lost 6 bases. The CDR3 is 14 residues long. In DNA, the CDR3 is TGTGCCAGCAGCTTAGCTAGGACAGGGGATGGCTACACCTTC. Encoded protein: CASSLARTGDGYTF.

The gene calls are TRBV6-5 and TRBJ1-2; the D gene is possibly TRBD1 (5 bases). The CDR3 contains 15 residues. Trimming removed 0 bases from V and 2 bases from J, with 10 bases in between. Germline CDR1 is MNHEY and CDR2 is SVGAGI. This CDR3 reads CASSYSGTLNYGYTF. CDR3 DNA sequence: TGTGCCAGCAGTTACTCCGGGACGCTAAACTATGGCTACACCTTC.

This clonotype was seen ten or more times. The J gene is TRBJ2-1, the V gene TRBV10-3; possibly TRBD1 for D (6 bases). V lost 3 bases to trimming and J lost 6 bases, with 15 bases between them. CDR1 and CDR2 from the germline V gene are ENHRY and SYGVKD. CDR3 size: 15 residues. As DNA, the CDR3 is TGTGCCATCAGTGAAGGACAGTTTAGGGTCAATGAGCAGTTCTTC. Translated, it gives CAISEGQFRVNEQFF.